The 29 T cell receptor beta chains below all came from one sample that was sequenced in a study of blood T cell repertoires in COVID-19. Method: immunoSEQ multiplex PCR; TCRdb's copy keeps in-frame clones and lacks some. The profile shows about 210,000 clones, about 82% of them singletons. The sample taken for sequencing was peripheral blood. The receptors stem from a woman aged 70-85 years with COVID-19, enrolled during active disease.

The V and J genes are TRBV6-6 and TRBJ1-4; D unclear. The germline V gene encodes CDR1 MNHNY and CDR2 SVGAGI (reference sequence). V was cut by 0 bases and J by 8 bases, with 10 bases left in between. The CDR3 runs 14 residues. CDR3 residues: CASSYSVAGEKLFF. The CDR3 bases are TGTGCCAGCAGTTACTCAGTGGCGGGGGAAAAACTGTTTTTT.

V gene TRBV5-6 combines with J gene TRBJ1-1; D ambiguous. Germline V gene lookup returns CDR1 SGHDT and CDR2 YYEEEE. V was cut by 1 base and J by 3 bases, with 10 bases left in between. The CDR3 extends over 14 amino acids. In DNA, the CDR3 is TGTGCCAGCAGCTTGAGTGAGCGGGACACTGAAGCTTTCTTT. Amino acid sequence: CASSLSERDTEAFF.

The genes are TRBV3-1 (or the pseudogene TRBV3-2) and TRBJ2-5; D gene unclear. This CDR3 comprises 15 residues. Germline loops: CDR1 LGHDT, CDR2 YNNKEL (reference sequence). V lost 1 base to trimming and J lost 1 base, with 10 bases between them. This chain's CDR3 is CASSQARLGQETQYF. CDR3 coding DNA: TGTGCCAGCAGCCAAGCTCGACTGGGCCAAGAGACCCAGTACTTC.

CDR3 sequence: CASSLERGETQYF. The CDR3 DNA is TGTGCCAGCAGCTTGGAACGGGGAGAGACCCAGTACTTC. V gene TRBV5-6 combines with J gene TRBJ2-5, with a tentative D call TRBD2 (5 bases). From germline, CDR1 is SGHDT and CDR2 YYEEEE. V was trimmed by 0 bases and J by 4 bases, leaving 7 bases between them. CDR3 length: 13 amino acids. Complete variable domain (other parts from reference TRBV5-6 and TRBJ2-5): DAGVTQSPTHLIKTRGQQVTLRCSPKSGHDTVSWYQQALGQGPQFIFQYYEEEERQRGNFPDRFSGHQFPNYSSELNVNALLLGDSALYLCASSLERGETQYFGPGTRLLVL.

The V call is TRBV19, the J call TRBJ1-1; D is uncertain. Trimming removed 4 bases from V and 0 bases from J, with 12 bases in between. Germline V CDR1 and CDR2: LNHDA, SQIVND (reference sequence). CDR3 length equals 15 residues. This CDR3 is CASSTNRRMNTEAFF. The CDR3 bases are TGTGCCAGTAGTACGAACCGGAGAATGAACACTGAAGCTTTCTTT.

This clone was recorded only once. The V gene is TRBV5-1, the J gene TRBJ1-5; D possibly corresponds to TRBD1 (5 bases). Germline loops: CDR1 SGHRS, CDR2 YFSETQ. The CDR3 has 14 amino acids. The germline V and J ends were trimmed by 5 bases and 9 bases, with 18 bases remaining between them. CDR3 sequence: CASSPGGGIRPQHF. The CDR3 bases are TGCGCCAGCAGTCCCGGGGGAGGGATACGGCCCCAGCATTTT.

The chain combines TRBV24-1 with TRBJ2-1; a weak D match, TRBD1 (6 bases). The CDR3 has 14 amino acids. V was shortened by 9 bases and J by 0 bases, with 11 bases between the two germline ends. Germline V lookup: CDR1 KGHDR, CDR2 SFDVKD. The DNA for the CDR3 is TGTGCCACCCAGCCCAGGGGCTCCTACAATGAGCAGTTCTTC. Its translation is CATQPRGSYNEQFF.

In this sample, this clone turned up a few times. The chain combines TRBV18 with TRBJ1-1; TRBD1 is a possible D gene (6 bases). The CDR3 contains 13 residues. Trimming left V 4 bases short and J 8 bases short, with 14 bases between. Germline V gives CDR1 KGHSH, CDR2 LQKENI. Written as DNA, the CDR3 is TGTGCCAGCTCACTTTTTACAGGGCAAGAAGCTTTCTTT. It translates to CASSLFTGQEAFF.

The rearrangement links TRBV5-6 to TRBJ2-7; D might be TRBD1 (5 bases). Trimming removed 0 bases from V and 3 bases from J, with 7 bases in between. The length of the CDR3 is 13 residues. Per germline, CDR1 SGHDT and CDR2 YYEEEE. This CDR3 is CASSLGTGYEQYF. The DNA of the CDR3 is TGTGCCAGCAGCTTGGGAACAGGCTACGAGCAGTACTTC. The full variable domain, rest sourced from reference TRBV5-6 and TRBJ2-7, is DAGVTQSPTHLIKTRGQQVTLRCSPKSGHDTVSWYQQALGQGPQFIFQYYEEEERQRGNFPDRFSGHQFPNYSSELNVNALLLGDSALYLCASSLGTGYEQYFGPGTRLTVT.

CDR3 DNA sequence: TGTGCCAGCAGCACCAGGGGGCAGTACAACTATGGCTACACCTTC. Its translation: CASSTRGQYNYGYTF. The genes are TRBV27 and TRBJ1-2; TRBD1 agrees at 8 bases. The germline V gene has CDR1 MNHEY and CDR2 SMNVEV (reference sequence). J lost 2 bases, V lost 6 bases, and 8 bases had no gene match. The CDR3 contains 15 residues.

V is TRBV3-1 (or the pseudogene TRBV3-2) and J is TRBJ2-3, with 8 bases matching TRBD1. V shed 2 bases, J shed 2 bases, and the junction held 3 bases outside the gene matches. This CDR3 contains 15 residues. Germline CDR1 LGHDT, CDR2 YNNKEL (reference sequence). CDR3 nucleotide sequence: TGTGCCAGCAGCCAACCGGACAGGGTCACAGATACGCAGTATTTT. It specifies CASSQPDRVTDTQYF.

The V call is TRBV29-1, the J call TRBJ2-7; D is possibly TRBD1 (6 bases). The CDR3 spans 14 residues. In germline, CDR1 is SQVTM, CDR2 ANQGSEA. V lost 3 bases, J lost 4 bases, and 16 bases lay in between. DNA of the CDR3: TGCAGCGTTGATGTCTCAGGGGCGGGTTACGAGCAGTACTTC. This encodes CSVDVSGAGYEQYF.

The gene calls are TRBV19 and TRBJ1-2; TRBD1 agrees at 7 bases. Per the germline V gene, CDR1 is LNHDA and CDR2 is SQIVND (reference sequence). J lost 5 bases, V lost 6 bases, and 12 bases had no gene match. The CDR3 contains 15 residues. CDR3 bases: TGTGCCAGTAGCCCCCCTCCGACAGGGAGGTATGGCTACACCTTC. Translating it yields CASSPPPTGRYGYTF. The complete variable domain, with remaining parts taken from reference TRBV19 and TRBJ1-2, reads DGGITQSPKYLFRKEGQNVTLSCEQNLNHDAMYWYRQDPGQGLRLIYYSQIVNDFQKGDIAEGYSVSREKKESFPLTVTSAQKNPTAFYLCASSPPPTGRYGYTFGSGTRLTVV.

The sample holds a few counts of this clone. This rearrangement joins TRBV25-1 to TRBJ1-2, with D possibly TRBD1 on 6 matching bases. Trimming pared 5 bases from V and 0 bases from J, leaving 10 bases between. This CDR3 has 14 residues. Germline lookup yields CDR1 MGHDK and CDR2 SYGVNS. The CDR3 is CASSKTGANYGYTF. The CDR3, as DNA: TGTGCCAGCAGTAAGACAGGAGCTAACTATGGCTACACCTTC.

This chain uses TRBV6-2 or TRBV6-3 with TRBJ2-5, with 8 bases fitting TRBD1. Germline V gene data show CDR1 as MNHEY and CDR2 as SVGEGT. CDR3 length equals 16 residues. V lost 0 bases and J lost 1; bases outside the gene matches: 4. CDR3 bases: TGTGCCAGCAGTTACTCGAGACAGGGGTTCCAAGAGACCCAGTACTTC. Translating gives CASSYSRQGFQETQYF.

The chain has TRBV27 and TRBJ1-3; D might be TRBD1 (6 bases). This CDR3 comprises 17 residues. The germline CDR1 and CDR2 sequences are MNHEY and SMNVEV (reference sequence). The V end lost 7 bases, the J end lost 0 bases, and 19 bases lay between the germline ends. In nucleotides, the CDR3 is TGTGCCAGCACTTCGAGGGGGGGGCTGAGCTCTGGAAACACCATATATTTT. It translates to CASTSRGGLSSGNTIYF.

The rearrangement joins TRBV7-2 to TRBJ2-7; 8 nucleotides align to TRBD2. Germline CDR1 reads SGHTA; CDR2 reads FQGNSA. J lost 3 bases, V lost 1 base, and 2 bases had no gene match. This CDR3 region has 14 residues. The DNA for the CDR3 is TGTGCCAGCAGCTTAGGGACTAGCAACTACGAGCAGTACTTC. Translating it yields CASSLGTSNYEQYF.

V and J are TRBV9 and TRBJ2-2; 8 bases match TRBD1. The CDR3 length is 15 residues. Germline-derived CDR1 and CDR2 are SGDLS and YYNGEE. The V and J ends lost 7 bases and 1 base, in that order; junction bases with no gene match: 6. The CDR3 nucleotides are TGTGCCAGCGATGGCGGGACAGGGAACACCGGGGAGCTGTTTTTT. It yields the protein CASDGGTGNTGELFF. Looking up the rest from reference TRBV9 and TRBJ2-2 gives the full variable domain: DSGVTQTPKHLITATGQRVTLRCSPRSGDLSVYWYQQSLDQGLQFLIQYYNGEERAKGNILERFSAQQFPDLHSELNLSSLELGDSALYFCASDGGTGNTGELFFGEGSRLTVL.

The chain couples TRBV7-2 to TRBJ2-1; 12 positions agree with TRBD1. There are 16 residues in the CDR3. CDR1 is SGHTA, CDR2 FQGNSA, per germline. The trim removed 4 bases at V and 6 bases at J, leaving 7 bases unmatched. CDR3 coding DNA: TGTGCCAGCAGCTATACCCGGGACAGGGGGCTCAATGAGCAGTTCTTC. Translated: CASSYTRDRGLNEQFF.

The chain uses TRBV12-3 or TRBV12-4 and TRBJ2-7, with D unresolved. Trimming removed 3 bases from V and 1 base from J, with 7 bases in between. This CDR3 comprises 13 residues. The CDR3 DNA sequence: TGTGCCAGCAGTTTGTGGCCTTCCTACGAGCAGTACTTC. Its translation: CASSLWPSYEQYF.

The gene calls are TRBV21-1 and TRBJ1-1; the DNA was not compared with TRBD1, the D call given in the table. TRBV21-1 is a known pseudogene. The CDR3 extends over 12 amino acids. The CDR3 region is CASSRGTVEAFF. The DNA for the CDR3 is TGTGCCAGCAGCAGAGGGACAGTTGAAGCTTTCTTT.

The chain links TRBV12-3 or TRBV12-4 to TRBJ2-5; D remains ambiguous. This CDR3 region has 11 residues. Trimming removed 6 bases from V and 4 bases from J, with 6 bases in between. The CDR3 reads CASSSRETQYF. As DNA, the CDR3 is TGTGCCAGCAGCTCTAGAGAGACCCAGTACTTC.

The CDR3 nucleotides are TGTGCCAGCACCCGAGGGACTAATGAAAAACTGTTTTTT. This codes for CASTRGTNEKLFF. The J gene is TRBJ1-4, the V gene TRBV7-3; D remains unclear. The CDR3 extends over 13 amino acids. Germline V gene lookup returns CDR1 SGHTA and CDR2 FQGTGA. V lost 7 bases to trimming and J lost 2 bases, with 8 bases between them.

J is TRBJ1-2 and V is TRBV7-2; 9 bases fit TRBD1. CDR1 SGHTA and CDR2 FQGNSA come from the germline V gene. The CDR3 sequence is 16 residues long. With 1 base clipped from V and 4 bases from J, the junction kept 7 bases outside the gene matches. For the CDR3, the DNA is TGTGCCAGCAGCTTAGGGGGGACAGGGCTGGCCTATGGCTACACCTTC. As protein: CASSLGGTGLAYGYTF.

The chain joins TRBV19 to TRBJ1-6; D perhaps matches TRBD1 (6 bases). Germline-derived CDR1 and CDR2 are LNHDA and SQIVND (reference sequence). V gave up 7 bases and J gave up 7 bases, with 11 bases separating them. CDR3 length: 13 residues. The CDR3 nucleotides are TGTGCCAGTAAGGCCGGGACAAATTCACCCCTCCACTTT. Translating it yields CASKAGTNSPLHF.

The chain combines TRBV2 with TRBJ1-2, with D perhaps TRBD1 (5 bases). This CDR3 has 14 residues. CDR1 SNHLY and CDR2 FYNNEI come from the germline V gene. V dropped 4 bases and J dropped 3 bases, with 12 bases sitting between them. The DNA for the CDR3 is TGTGCCAGCAGTGGTTTAGTCAGGGACTATGGCTACACCTTC. It codes for CASSGLVRDYGYTF.

This clone was picked up one time. This chain uses TRBV4-2 with TRBJ2-5; a weak D match, TRBD2 (6 bases). The CDR3 contains 13 residues. V shed 2 bases and J shed 5 bases, with 9 bases lying between them. The germline gives CDR1 LGHNA, CDR2 YNFKEQ. CDR3 sequence reads: CASSQRGGETQYF. CDR3 bases: TGTGCCAGCAGCCAACGGGGAGGCGAGACCCAGTACTTC.

This rearrangement joins TRBV10-2 to TRBJ1-1; the match to TRBD1 covers 12 bases. The CDR3 covers 16 residues. CDR1 WSHSY and CDR2 SAAADI come from the germline V gene. V gave up 3 bases and J gave up 0 bases; unmatched junction bases: 2. The CDR3 sequence: CASSDRDRGLNTEAFF. The DNA for the CDR3 is TGCGCCAGCAGTGATAGGGACAGGGGGCTGAACACTGAAGCTTTCTTT.

This clone has only one observation. The chain employs TRBV11-3 and TRBJ2-3; 12 bases are shared with TRBD2. CDR1 is SGHNT and CDR2 is YENEEA in the germline V gene. Losses at the gene ends were 3 bases for V and 0 bases for J; bases not matched to a gene: 4. There are 17 residues in the CDR3. CDR3 in amino acids: CASSFRTSGASTDTQYF. The CDR3, as DNA: TGTGCCAGCAGCTTCCGGACTAGCGGGGCGAGCACAGATACGCAGTATTTT.